This TCR beta chain appears in the sequencing data of a study of control samples from healthy donors and cancer patients. Profiling relied on immunoSEQ multiplex PCR, and the TCRdb table lists in-frame clones only, not all of them. Among about 170,000 clones listed, about nine tenths were seen once. This CDR3 contains 15 residues. J was trimmed by 6 bases and V by 4 bases; bases with no gene match: 11. Germline loops: CDR1 SGDLS, CDR2 YYNGEE. The rearrangement links TRBV9 to TRBJ2-7; 9 bases are a match to TRBD2. The specimen was blood. This TCR was recovered from a young woman in good health. CDR3 protein: CASSPRPGLAFEQYF. DNA of the CDR3: TGTGCCAGCAGCCCACGACCGGGACTAGCATTCGAGCAGTACTTC.